The 21 T cell receptor beta chains below were found in one sample sequenced in a study of response to subunit inactivated influenza vaccine. TCRdb re-called the RT-PCR reads with MiXCR, one entry per CDR3 protein. The sample lists 300,000 to 350,000 distinct CDR3 sequences; 20% to 25% were seen once. Sequenced material: PBMCs from blood, taken approximately 20 months after vaccination. These receptors were obtained from a man aged 50 to 69 who received an inactivated influenza vaccine.

The chain has TRBV6-1 and TRBJ2-7; 8 bases agree with TRBD1. V dropped 7 bases and J dropped 0; count of bases not matched to a gene: 2. CDR3 length: 13 residues. CDR1 is MNHNS, CDR2 SASEGT, per germline. This chain's CDR3 is CASKDRVSYEQYF. CDR3 DNA: TGTGCCAGCAAGGACAGGGTCTCCTACGAGCAGTACTTC.

V is TRBV7-2 and J is TRBJ2-2; TRBD2 matches at 8 bases. CDR3 length equals 16 residues. Germline V lookup: CDR1 SGHTA, CDR2 FQGNSA. V lost 4 bases to trimming and J lost 7 bases; unmatched junction nucleotides: 11. The CDR3 DNA follows: TGTGCCAGCAGCTCCGGGACTAGGGTTACGGTCGGGGAGCTGTTTTTT. Translating gives CASSSGTRVTVGELFF.

This chain uses TRBV10-3 with TRBJ2-7, with D uncertain. Trimming took off 5 bases at V and 4 bases at J, with 15 bases between the two ends. Germline CDR1 reads ENHRY; CDR2 reads SYGVKD. The CDR3 covers 14 residues. The CDR3 region has the DNA TGTGCCATCAGTAATAAGCCCCAAGGATACGAGCAGTACTTC. Translated, it gives CAISNKPQGYEQYF.

This clonotype has only a few counts. This sequence joins TRBV12-3 or TRBV12-4 and TRBJ2-5; weak D call: TRBD2 (5 bases). The CDR3 loop spans 14 amino acids. Trimming left V 5 bases short and J 0 bases short, with 10 bases between. The CDR3 is CASSISGHQETQYF. CDR3 nucleotide sequence: TGTGCCAGCAGTATCAGCGGACACCAAGAGACCCAGTACTTC.

The rearrangement links TRBV6-1 to TRBJ2-2, with 7 bases identical to TRBD2. CDR3 length: 15 residues. The germline CDR1 and CDR2 sequences are MNHNS and SASEGT. The J segment lost 6 bases and the V segment lost 8 bases, leaving 12 bases of the junction unmatched. CDR3 residues: CASSNGGSSSGELFF. For the CDR3, the DNA is TGTGCCAGCTCAAACGGCGGGAGCAGTTCCGGGGAGCTGTTTTTT.

Here the CDR3 DNA reads TGTGCCAGCAGCCCAAGACAGGGTAGTGGAGAGCAGTACTTC. Protein product: CASSPRQGSGEQYF. The chain carries TRBV4-2 and TRBJ2-7; 7 bases are shared with TRBD1. CDR1 and CDR2 (germline): LGHNA, YNFKEQ. The trim removed 4 bases at V and 7 bases at J, leaving 10 bases unmatched. The CDR3 length is 14 residues.

This clonotype was counted only a few times. The genes are TRBV7-6 and TRBJ1-6, with D maybe TRBD1 (5 bases). The V and J ends lost 4 bases and 9 bases respectively, with 10 bases between them. Germline V gene data show CDR1 as SGHVS and CDR2 as FNYEAQ. This CDR3 comprises 13 residues. The CDR3 protein is CASSSQGTSPLHF. The CDR3 DNA sequence: TGTGCCAGCAGCTCCCAGGGAACTTCACCCCTCCACTTT.

This rearrangement joins TRBV5-1 to TRBJ2-1; 8 bases are a match to TRBD2. The CDR3 length is 18 residues. Germline trimming cut 3 bases from V and 10 bases from J; bases unmatched to any gene: 21. The germline V gene has CDR1 SGHRS and CDR2 YFSETQ. DNA for the CDR3: TGCGCCAGCAGCTCATCGAATCGCAGCGGGAGCGAGACGAAAGAGCAGTTCTTC. Protein product: CASSSSNRSGSETKEQFF.

This clonotype was counted at least ten times. This rearrangement joins TRBV7-9 to TRBJ1-1, with 7 bases identical to TRBD1. The CDR3 is 14 amino acids. Unmatched junction bases numbered 7, after V lost 5 bases and J lost 4 bases. Germline V gives CDR1 SEHNR, CDR2 FQNEAQ (reference sequence). The CDR3 nucleotides are TGTGCCAGCAGCCCCCTGTCAGGGGGCACTGAAGCTTTCTTT. This codes for CASSPLSGGTEAFF. Variable domain in full (rest from reference TRBV7-9 and TRBJ1-1): DTGVSQNPRHKITKRGQNVTFRCDPISEHNRLYWYRQTLGQGPEFLTYFQNEAQLEKSRLLSDRFSAERPKGSFSTLEIQRTEQGDSAMYLCASSPLSGGTEAFFGQGTRLTVV.

The chain recombines TRBV11-2 with TRBJ2-7; weak D call: TRBD1 (6 bases). The CDR3 has 15 amino acids. V dropped 4 bases and J dropped 7 bases, with 20 bases sitting between them. Germline assignment: CDR1 SGHAT and CDR2 FQNNGV. CDR3 in amino acids: CASSSLTGRHREQYF. The CDR3 nucleotides are TGTGCCAGCAGCTCCCTCACAGGGCGGCATCGTGAGCAGTACTTC.

CDR3 in amino acids: CASSYSAGTYEQYF. CDR3 bases: TGTGCCAGCAGTTACTCGGCGGGAACCTACGAGCAGTACTTC. This chain joins TRBV6-5 and TRBJ2-7, with TRBD2 as a possible D gene (6 bases). The CDR3 spans 14 residues. Between the trimmed V and J ends, which lost 0 bases and 2 bases, there was a span of 8 bases. CDR1 MNHEY and CDR2 SVGAGI come from the germline V gene.

This clonotype was seen a handful of times. This chain joins TRBV6-2 or TRBV6-3 and TRBJ1-5; 9 bases agree with TRBD1. The CDR3 extends over 14 amino acids. Germline CDR1 and CDR2: MNHEY and SVGEGT. V lost 6 bases to trimming and J lost 6 bases; unmatched junction nucleotides: 6. The CDR3 spells CASSFDRGIQPQHF. The CDR3 region has the DNA TGTGCCAGCAGCTTCGACAGGGGGATTCAGCCCCAGCATTTT.

The chain combines TRBV10-3 with TRBJ2-1, with D perhaps TRBD2 (6 bases). This CDR3 spans 14 amino acids. Germline V gene data show CDR1 as ENHRY and CDR2 as SYGVKD. V was clipped by 0 bases and J by 7 bases, with 10 bases between them. The CDR3 DNA reads as TGTGCCATCAGTGAGTCGCGGGGCGGAAATGAGCAGTTCTTC. Its protein is CAISESRGGNEQFF.

This clonotype was observed many times. The chain has TRBV12-3 or TRBV12-4 and TRBJ1-1; D possibly corresponds to TRBD1 (6 bases). The CDR3 contains 13 residues. Trimming took off 3 bases at V and 4 bases at J, with 9 bases between the two ends. CDR3 in DNA: TGTGCCAGCAGTTTGAGGGGGAGCACTGAAGCTTTCTTT. Residues: CASSLRGSTEAFF.

The rearrangement uses TRBV6-5 and TRBJ2-2; 8 bases are a match to TRBD1. J lost 9 bases, V lost 7 bases, and 13 bases had no gene match. This CDR3 comprises 15 residues. The germline gives CDR1 MNHEY, CDR2 SVGAGI. This CDR3 is CASTSWTGFERELFF. The CDR3 DNA sequence: TGTGCCAGCACTTCATGGACAGGGTTTGAGCGGGAGCTGTTTTTT.

The sample holds many counts of this clonotype. The chain links TRBV27 to TRBJ1-6, with D possibly matching TRBD1 (6 bases). Per germline, CDR1 MNHEY and CDR2 SMNVEV (reference sequence). This CDR3 has 16 amino acids. The V end was cut by 0 bases, the J end by 7 bases, with 13 bases between. Here the CDR3 reads CASSLSWGPINSPLHF. The CDR3 region has the DNA TGTGCCAGCAGTTTATCATGGGGGCCAATCAATTCACCCCTCCACTTT.

The CDR3 reads CATSDEPGYTDTQYF. The DNA of the CDR3 is TGTGCCACCAGTGACGAACCAGGGTACACAGATACGCAGTATTTT. The V and J genes are TRBV24-1 and TRBJ2-3; TRBD1 is a possible D gene (5 bases). The CDR3 has 15 residues. Trimming took off 4 bases at V and 2 bases at J, with 12 bases between the two ends. Germline-derived CDR1 and CDR2 are KGHDR and SFDVKD.

V usage is TRBV9 and J usage is TRBJ2-1, with a tentative D call TRBD2 (5 bases). Germline values: CDR1 SGDLS, CDR2 YYNGEE. V lost 2 bases to trimming and J lost 5 bases, with 17 bases between them. The CDR3 is 16 amino acids. CDR3 bases: TGTGCCAGCAGCGTTGGTGGGTCTCACGGGAACAATGAGCAGTTCTTC. Protein: CASSVGGSHGNNEQFF.

This clonotype occurred a few times. The chain has TRBV29-1 and TRBJ1-2; 7 nucleotides line up with TRBD1. The CDR3 is 14 amino acids. The germline CDR1 and CDR2 sequences are SQVTM and ANQGSEA. With V trimmed by 2 bases and J by 5 bases, 8 bases remained unmatched. CDR3 DNA: TGCAGCGTTGAACCGGCAGGGGGGCCTTATGGCTACACCTTC. Protein sequence: CSVEPAGGPYGYTF.

This chain links TRBV30 with TRBJ1-2; no reliable D call. CDR1 and CDR2 (germline): GTSNPN, SVGIG (reference sequence). The CDR3 consists of 12 residues. V was trimmed by 7 bases and J by 0 bases, leaving 9 bases between them. CDR3 in amino acids: CAFPRPNYGYTF. DNA for the CDR3: TGTGCCTTTCCACGACCTAACTATGGCTACACCTTC.

Of note for this clonotype: A read error may explain this, as a much larger clone is one base away. This rearrangement joins TRBV29-1 to TRBJ1-6; D is uncertain. The CDR3 loop spans 12 amino acids. Germline lookup yields CDR1 SQVTM and CDR2 ANQGSEA. As DNA, the CDR3 is TGCAGCGTTAGGGAGGGAAATTTACCCCTCCACTTT. It codes for CSVREGNLPLHF.